Detailed here is one TCR beta chain. Its antigen remains unknown. This entry comes from a study of response to subunit inactivated influenza vaccine. Study-level results: Few additional T cells are recruited per seasonal influenza vaccination, authors suggested.

TCRdb recomputed calls from the RT-PCR reads with MiXCR, one row per CDR3 protein. The sample carries 400,000 to 550,000 distinct CDR3 sequences, 25% recorded once. The clonotype originates from a man aged 45-65 years who received an inactivated influenza vaccine. The material was CD4+ T cells sorted from PBMCs, obtained less than 6 days after vaccination.

This chain's CDR3 is CAISGQVDTEAFF. The CDR3 nucleotides read TGTGCCATCAGTGGACAGGTGGACACTGAAGCTTTCTTT. The V and J genes are TRBV10-3 and TRBJ1-1; D is perhaps TRBD1 (6 bases). The CDR3 spans 13 residues. Trimming took off 4 bases at V and 3 bases at J, with 9 bases between the two ends. The germline V gene has CDR1 ENHRY and CDR2 SYGVKD.